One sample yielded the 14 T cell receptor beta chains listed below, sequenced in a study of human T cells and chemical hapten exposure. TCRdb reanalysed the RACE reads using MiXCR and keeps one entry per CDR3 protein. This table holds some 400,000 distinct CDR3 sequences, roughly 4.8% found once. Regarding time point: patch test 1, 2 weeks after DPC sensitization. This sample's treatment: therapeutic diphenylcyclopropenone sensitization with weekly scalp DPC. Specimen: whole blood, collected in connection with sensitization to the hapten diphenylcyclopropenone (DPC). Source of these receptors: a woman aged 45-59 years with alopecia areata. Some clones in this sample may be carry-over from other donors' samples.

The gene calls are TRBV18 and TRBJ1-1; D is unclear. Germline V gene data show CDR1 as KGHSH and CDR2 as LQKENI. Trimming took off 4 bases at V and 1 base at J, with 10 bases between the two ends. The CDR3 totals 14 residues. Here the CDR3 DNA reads TGTGCCAGCTCACTGGAGGTTCGGAACACTGAAGCTTTCTTT. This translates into CASSLEVRNTEAFF.

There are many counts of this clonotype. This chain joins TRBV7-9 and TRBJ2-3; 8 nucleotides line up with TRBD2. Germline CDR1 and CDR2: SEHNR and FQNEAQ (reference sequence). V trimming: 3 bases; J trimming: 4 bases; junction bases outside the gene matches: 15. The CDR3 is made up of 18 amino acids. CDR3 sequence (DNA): TGTGCCAGCAGCTTGAAGTTTAAAGGGACTAGTCGACCAGATACGCAGTATTTT. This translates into CASSLKFKGTSRPDTQYF. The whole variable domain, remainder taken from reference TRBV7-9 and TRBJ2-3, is DTGVSQNPRHKITKRGQNVTFRCDPISEHNRLYWYRQTLGQGPEFLTYFQNEAQLEKSRLLSDRFSAERPKGSFSTLEIQRTEQGDSAMYLCASSLKFKGTSRPDTQYFGPGTRLTVL.

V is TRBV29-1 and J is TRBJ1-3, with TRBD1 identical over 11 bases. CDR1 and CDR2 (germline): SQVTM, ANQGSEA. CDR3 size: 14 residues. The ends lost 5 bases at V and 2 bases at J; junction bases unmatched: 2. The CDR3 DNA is TGCAGCGTTTCGGGACAGGGGGCTGGAAACACCATATATTTT. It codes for CSVSGQGAGNTIYF.

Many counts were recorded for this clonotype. The CDR3 loop is CASSQSHQPAYEQYF. CDR3 in DNA: TGCGCCAGCAGCCAATCACACCAACCAGCCTACGAGCAGTACTTC. The V and J genes are TRBV4-1 and TRBJ2-7; no clear D gene. V was clipped by 2 bases and J by 2 bases, with 13 bases between them. Per germline, CDR1 MGHRA and CDR2 YSYEKL. The CDR3 contains 15 residues.

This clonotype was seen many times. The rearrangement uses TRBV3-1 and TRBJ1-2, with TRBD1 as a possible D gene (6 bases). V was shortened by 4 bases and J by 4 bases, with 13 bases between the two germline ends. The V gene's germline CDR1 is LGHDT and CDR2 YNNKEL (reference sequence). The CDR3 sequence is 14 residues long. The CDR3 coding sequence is TGTGCCAGCAGCCGACGGACAGTAAGCTATGGCTACACCTTC. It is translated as CASSRRTVSYGYTF. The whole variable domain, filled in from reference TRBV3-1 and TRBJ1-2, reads DTAVSQTPKYLVTQMGNDKSIKCEQNLGHDTMYWYKQDSKKFLKIMFSYNNKELIINETVPNRFSPKSPDKAHLNLHINSLELGDSAVYFCASSRRTVSYGYTFGSGTRLTVV.

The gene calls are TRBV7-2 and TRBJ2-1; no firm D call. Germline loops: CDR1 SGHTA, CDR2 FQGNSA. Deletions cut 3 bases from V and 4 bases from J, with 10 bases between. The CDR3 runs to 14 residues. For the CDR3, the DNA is TGTGCCAGCAGCTTTCGACAAATATACAATGAGCAGTTCTTC. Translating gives CASSFRQIYNEQFF.

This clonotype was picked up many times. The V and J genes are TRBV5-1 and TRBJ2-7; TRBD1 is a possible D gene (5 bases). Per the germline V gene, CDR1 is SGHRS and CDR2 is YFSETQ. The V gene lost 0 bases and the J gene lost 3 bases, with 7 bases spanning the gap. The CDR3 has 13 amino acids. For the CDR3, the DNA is TGCGCCAGCAGCTTGGAGGACAACTACGAGCAGTACTTC. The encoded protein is CASSLEDNYEQYF.

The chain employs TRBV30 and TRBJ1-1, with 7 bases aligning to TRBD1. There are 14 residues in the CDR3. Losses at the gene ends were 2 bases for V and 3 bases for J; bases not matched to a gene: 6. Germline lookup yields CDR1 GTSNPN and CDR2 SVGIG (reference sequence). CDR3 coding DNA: TGTGCCTGGAGTAGTAGGGGGCGAGACACTGAAGCTTTCTTT. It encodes CAWSSRGRDTEAFF.

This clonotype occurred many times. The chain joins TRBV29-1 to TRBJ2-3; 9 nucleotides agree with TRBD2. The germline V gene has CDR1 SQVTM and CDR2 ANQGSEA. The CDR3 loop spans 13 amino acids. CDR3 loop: CSATSGVTDTQYF. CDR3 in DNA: TGCAGTGCGACTAGCGGAGTCACAGATACGCAGTATTTT.

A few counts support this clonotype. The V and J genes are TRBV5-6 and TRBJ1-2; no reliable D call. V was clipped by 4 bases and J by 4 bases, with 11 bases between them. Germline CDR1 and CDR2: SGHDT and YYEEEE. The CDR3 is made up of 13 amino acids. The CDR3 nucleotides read TGTGCCAGCAGCCTCCAGGCCCTCTATGGCTACACCTTC. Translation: CASSLQALYGYTF.

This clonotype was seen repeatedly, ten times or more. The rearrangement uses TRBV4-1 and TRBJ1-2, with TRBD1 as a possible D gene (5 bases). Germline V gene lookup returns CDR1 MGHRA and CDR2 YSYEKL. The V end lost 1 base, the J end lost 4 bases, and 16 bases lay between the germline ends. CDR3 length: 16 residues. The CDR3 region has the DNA TGCGCCAGCAGCCAAGTCGACGGGGGACTGAGCTATGGCTACACCTTC. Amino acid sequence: CASSQVDGGLSYGYTF.

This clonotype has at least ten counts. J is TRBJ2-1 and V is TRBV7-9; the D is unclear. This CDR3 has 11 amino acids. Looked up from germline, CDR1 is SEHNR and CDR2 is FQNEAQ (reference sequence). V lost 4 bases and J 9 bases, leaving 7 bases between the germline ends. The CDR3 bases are TGTGCCAGCAGCTCCCCCCTTGAGCAGTTCTTC. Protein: CASSSPLEQFF.

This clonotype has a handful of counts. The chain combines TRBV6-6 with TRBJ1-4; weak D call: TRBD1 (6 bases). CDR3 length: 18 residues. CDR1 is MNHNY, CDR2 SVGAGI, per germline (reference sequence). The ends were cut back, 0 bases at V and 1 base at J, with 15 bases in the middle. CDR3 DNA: TGTGCCAGCAGTTACTCGAGGGGCCCAGGGGAAACTAATGAAAAACTGTTTTTT. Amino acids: CASSYSRGPGETNEKLFF.

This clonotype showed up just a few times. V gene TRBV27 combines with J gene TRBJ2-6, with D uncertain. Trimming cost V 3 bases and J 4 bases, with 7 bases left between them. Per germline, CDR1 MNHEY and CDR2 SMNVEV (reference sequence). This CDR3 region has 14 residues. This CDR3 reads CASSFRTGANVLTF. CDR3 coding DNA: TGTGCCAGCAGTTTCCGGACCGGGGCCAACGTCCTGACTTTC.